Below, 13 T cell receptor beta chains from the same sample are listed, as sequenced in a study of molecular identifiers for immune sequencing clone quantification. Using its own MiXCR run on the PCR reads, TCRdb lists one record per CDR3 protein. The top ten clones hold around 0.86% of a sample with about 510,000 distinct CDR3 sequences, around 21% of them seen once. Specimen: naive CD8+ T cells from blood, with Jurkat cell RNA spiked in. Regarding subset: FACS-sorted CD8+CD4-CCR7+CD45RA+ naive T cells. The receptor source for this set is a human donor in good health. Some libraries in this study had Jurkat cell RNA spiked in.

The rearrangement links TRBV28 to TRBJ1-4; no definite D call. Germline V lookup: CDR1 MDHEN, CDR2 SYDVKM. V lost 6 bases to trimming and J lost 0 bases, with 8 bases between them. The CDR3 sequence is 14 residues long. In nucleotides, the CDR3 is TGTGCCAGCAGCATCACGGCAACTAATGAAAAACTGTTTTTT. Translated: CASSITATNEKLFF.

The CDR3 loop is CASSVSWRERNTGELFF. The CDR3 nucleotides read TGTGCCAGCAGCGTTTCCTGGCGGGAGCGCAACACCGGGGAGCTGTTTTTT. The V call is TRBV9, the J call TRBJ2-2; TRBD2 matches 7 bases. Germline CDR1 reads SGDLS; CDR2 reads YYNGEE. After removal of 2 bases from V and 2 bases from J, the junction contained 9 bases not matched to a gene. This CDR3 has 17 residues.

The chain carries TRBV7-6 and TRBJ1-5; D perhaps matches TRBD1 (5 bases). Per the germline V gene, CDR1 is SGHVS and CDR2 is FNYEAQ. This CDR3 region has 14 residues. The V gene lost 3 bases and the J gene lost 6 bases, with 12 bases spanning the gap. CDR3 sequence (DNA): TGTGCCAGCAGCTTTGTGGGGGGAGGTCAGCCCCAGCATTTT. Translation: CASSFVGGGQPQHF.

Worth noting for this clonotype: A clone one base away is much larger, so this may be a read error. V and J are TRBV12-5 and TRBJ2-7; 9 bases agree with TRBD1. The CDR3 sequence is 15 residues long. The V gene's germline CDR1 is LGHNT and CDR2 FRNRAP. This CDR3 is CASCLAVLQGAEQYF. The CDR3 DNA reads TGTGCTAGTTGTTTGGCCGTCCTACAGGGGGCCGAGCAGTACTTC.

This CDR3 reads CASSEELAGGILGSYNEQFF. CDR3 DNA: TGTGCCAGCAGTGAAGAGCTAGCGGGAGGGATATTGGGATCCTACAATGAGCAGTTCTTC. The rearrangement uses TRBV2 and TRBJ2-1, with 12 bases fitting TRBD2. The CDR3 is made up of 20 amino acids. Trimming removed 1 base from V and 1 base from J; junction bases left unmatched: 11. Germline V CDR1 and CDR2: SNHLY, FYNNEI. Full variable domain (rest looked up from reference TRBV2 and TRBJ2-1): EPEVTQTPSHQVTQMGQEVILRCVPISNHLYFYWYRQILGQKVEFLVSFYNNEISEKSEIFDDQFSVERPDGSNFTLKIRSTKLEDSAMYFCASSEELAGGILGSYNEQFFGPGTRLTVL.

This clonotype was seen at least ten times. The chain employs TRBV29-1 and TRBJ2-5; D is unclear. V shed 2 bases and J shed 5 bases, with 15 bases lying between them. CDR1 SQVTM and CDR2 ANQGSEA come from the germline V gene. This CDR3 contains 14 residues. The chain's CDR3 is CSVELRTSRETQYF. CDR3 sequence (DNA): TGCAGCGTTGAATTAAGAACTTCTCGGGAGACCCAGTACTTC.

This clonotype was seen a handful of times. The chain has TRBV27 and TRBJ2-7; unclear D gene. From germline, CDR1 is MNHEY and CDR2 SMNVEV (reference sequence). Between the trimmed V and J ends, which lost 0 bases and 3 bases, there was a span of 6 bases. The CDR3 runs 13 residues. This CDR3 reads CASSLSALYEQYF. CDR3 in DNA: TGTGCCAGCAGTTTATCGGCACTCTACGAGCAGTACTTC.

The chain is built from TRBV25-1 and TRBJ1-2, with 12 bases matching TRBD1. V was pared by 1 base and J by 1 base, with 4 bases of the junction left unmatched. CDR1 and CDR2 from the germline V gene are MGHDK and SYGVNS. The CDR3 extends over 17 amino acids. The CDR3 nucleotides are TGTGCCAGCAGTGAATCGGGACAGGGGGCGGGTAACTATGGCTACACCTTC. Its translation is CASSESGQGAGNYGYTF.

This clonotype has at least ten counts. The genes are TRBV4-3 and TRBJ2-4; 7 bases fit TRBD2. Germline lookup yields CDR1 LGHNA and CDR2 YSLEER. After removal of 0 bases from V and 13 bases from J, the junction contained 9 bases not matched to a gene. This CDR3 contains 14 residues. The CDR3 DNA reads TGCGCCAGCAGCCAAGATCCAGATAGCGGGCTCCAGTACTTC. As protein: CASSQDPDSGLQYF.

This clonotype was detected only a few times. V usage is TRBV27 and J usage is TRBJ2-1; perhaps TRBD2 as D (5 bases). Germline V lookup: CDR1 MNHEY, CDR2 SMNVEV (reference sequence). The CDR3 runs to 15 residues. V shed 4 bases and J shed 8 bases, with 18 bases lying between them. CDR3 nucleotide sequence: TGTGCCAGCAGTTCAATCCCCCCGGGGTTCGATGAGCAGTTCTTC. Translating gives CASSSIPPGFDEQFF.

Remarks on this clonotype: A single base separates this from a much larger clone, so it may be a read error. The V and J genes are TRBV7-2 and TRBJ2-6; D possibly uses TRBD1 or TRBD2 (6 bases each). Germline V gene sequence: CDR1 SGHTA, CDR2 FQGNSA. The CDR3 runs to 16 residues. CDR3 sequence (DNA): TGTGCCAGCATCACAGGGAGGAGCTCTGGGGCCAACGTCATGACTTTC. Protein sequence: CASITGRSSGANVMTF.

Comment on this clonotype: Because it lacks the conserved phenylalanine or tryptophan at the end, this CDR3 is likely a read error. The CDR3 sequence: CASSLGLPGQGRDYEQYL. The CDR3 DNA is TGTGCCAGCAGCTTAGGCCTACCTGGGCAGGGAAGAGACTACGAGCAGTACCTC. This sequence joins TRBV13 and TRBJ2-7, with D perhaps matching TRBD1 (5 bases). Trimming stripped 0 bases from V and 3 bases from J, with 21 bases between. CDR1 is PRHDT and CDR2 is FYEKMQ in the germline V gene (reference sequence). The CDR3 covers 18 residues.

This clonotype was seen ten or more times. The chain joins TRBV10-3 to TRBJ1-1; D not resolved. This CDR3 is 13 amino acids long. Germline V CDR1 and CDR2: ENHRY, SYGVKD. V gave up 6 bases and J gave up 6 bases, with 14 bases separating them. The CDR3 DNA reads as TGTGCCATCAGGGGTATATCTCAAGCTGAAGCTTTCTTT. This gives the protein CAIRGISQAEAFF.